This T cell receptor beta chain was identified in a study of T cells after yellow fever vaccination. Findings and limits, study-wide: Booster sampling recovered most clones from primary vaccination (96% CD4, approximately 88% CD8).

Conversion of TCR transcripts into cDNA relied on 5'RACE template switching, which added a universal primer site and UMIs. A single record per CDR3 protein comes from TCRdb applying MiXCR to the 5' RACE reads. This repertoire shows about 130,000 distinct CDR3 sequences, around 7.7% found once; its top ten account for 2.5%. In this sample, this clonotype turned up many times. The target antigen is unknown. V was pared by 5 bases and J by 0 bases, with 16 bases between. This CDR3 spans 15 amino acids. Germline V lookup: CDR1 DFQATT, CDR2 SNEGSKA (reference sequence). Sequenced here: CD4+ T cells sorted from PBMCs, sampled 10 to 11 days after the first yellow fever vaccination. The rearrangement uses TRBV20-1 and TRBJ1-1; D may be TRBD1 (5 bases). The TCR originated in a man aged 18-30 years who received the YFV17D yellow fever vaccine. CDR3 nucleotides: TGCAGTGCTGCACGTGGCGGGGCTATGAACACTGAAGCTTTCTTT. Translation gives CSAARGGAMNTEAFF.